This T cell receptor (beta chain) was retrieved from a study of T cell repertoires in cytomegalovirus infection. For the study at large: CMV infection plus the matching HLA type was flagged by public TCR beta signatures.

Study conclusions and caveats: People with CMV and the relevant HLA were identified by cumulative public TCR beta family frequency.

From the reads, TCRdb called clonotypes with MiXCR, one entry per CDR3 protein. The sample includes some 800,000 distinct CDR3 sequences, approximately 29% seen only once; the top ten take roughly 12%. Trimming took off 6 bases at V and 2 bases at J, with 13 bases between the two ends. The CDR3 is made up of 15 amino acids. Germline assignment: CDR1 MNHNS and CDR2 SASEGT. About this clonotype itself: Its specificity is unknown.

The receptor was derived from a human donor in good health (CMV status not recorded). Some clones in this sample may be carry-over from other donors' samples. Sequencing was performed on cultured CD8+ T cells from PBMCs, taken from culture after CMV antigen stimulation. This chain links TRBV6-1 with TRBJ2-2; weak D call: TRBD1 (6 bases). This chain's CDR3 is CASSAPDRNTGELFF. In DNA, the CDR3 is TGTGCCAGCAGCGCACCGGACAGAAACACCGGGGAGCTGTTTTTT.